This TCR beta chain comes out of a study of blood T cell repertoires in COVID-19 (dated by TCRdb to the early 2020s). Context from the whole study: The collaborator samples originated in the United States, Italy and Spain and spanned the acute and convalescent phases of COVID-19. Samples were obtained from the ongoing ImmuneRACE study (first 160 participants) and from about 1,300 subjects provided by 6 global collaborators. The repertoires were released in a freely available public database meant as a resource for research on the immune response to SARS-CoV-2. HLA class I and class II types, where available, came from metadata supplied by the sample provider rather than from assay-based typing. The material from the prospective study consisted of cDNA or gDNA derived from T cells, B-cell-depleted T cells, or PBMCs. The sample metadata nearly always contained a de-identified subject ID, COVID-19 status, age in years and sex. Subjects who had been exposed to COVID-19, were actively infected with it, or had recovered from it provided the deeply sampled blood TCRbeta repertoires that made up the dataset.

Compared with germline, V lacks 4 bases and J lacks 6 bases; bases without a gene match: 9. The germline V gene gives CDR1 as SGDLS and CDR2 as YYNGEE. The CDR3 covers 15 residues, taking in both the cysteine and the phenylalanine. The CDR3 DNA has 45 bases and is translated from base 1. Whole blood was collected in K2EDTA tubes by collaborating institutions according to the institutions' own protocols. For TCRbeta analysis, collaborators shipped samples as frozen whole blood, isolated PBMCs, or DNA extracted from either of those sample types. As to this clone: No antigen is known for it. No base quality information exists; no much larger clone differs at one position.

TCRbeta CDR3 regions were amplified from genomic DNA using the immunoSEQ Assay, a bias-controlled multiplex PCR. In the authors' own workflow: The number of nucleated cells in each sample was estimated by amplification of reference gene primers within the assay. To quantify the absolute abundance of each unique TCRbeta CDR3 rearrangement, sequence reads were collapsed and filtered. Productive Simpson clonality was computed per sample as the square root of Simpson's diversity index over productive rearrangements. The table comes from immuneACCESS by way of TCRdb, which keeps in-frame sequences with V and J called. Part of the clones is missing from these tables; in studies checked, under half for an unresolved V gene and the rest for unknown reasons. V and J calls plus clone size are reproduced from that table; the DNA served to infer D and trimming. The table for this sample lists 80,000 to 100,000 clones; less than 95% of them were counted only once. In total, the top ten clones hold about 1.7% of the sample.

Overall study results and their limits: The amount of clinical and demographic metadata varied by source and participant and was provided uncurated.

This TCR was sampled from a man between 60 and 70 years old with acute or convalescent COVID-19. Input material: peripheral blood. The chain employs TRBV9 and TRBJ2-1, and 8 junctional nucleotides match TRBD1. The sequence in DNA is TGTGCCAGCAGCTCCCGACAGGGGAGCCTCAATGAGCAGTTCTTC. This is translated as CASSSRQGSLNEQFF.